This T cell receptor (beta chain) was recorded in a study of T cell responses to AZD1222 COVID-19 vaccine (dated by TCRdb to the early 2020s). Notes on the research overall: Because spike-specific TCR depth and breadth did not differ between the two schedules, AZD1222 recipients who got a second dose at roughly 4 weeks were pooled with those who got a second dose at roughly 12 weeks. A total of roughly 240 trial participants underwent TCR sequencing, of whom some 210 received two doses of AZD1222 and about 25 received two doses of the MenACWY control vaccine. Trial participants were enrolled into age subgroups of 18-55, 56-69 and 70-plus years, which contained 148, 28 and 57 TCR-sequenced participants, respectively.

Explained via the paper, the time point label denotes: baseline before first vaccination. Vaccinee samples came from UK trials COV001 and COV002, including a single-blind randomized controlled phase 2/3 trial of AZD1222 (ChAdOx1 nCoV-19) in healthy adults. For TCRbeta chain sequencing, PBMC samples were collected from trial participants at day 0 and at day 28 after the second dose. The CDR3 regions of human TCRbeta chains were analyzed by immunosequencing. The paper's processing steps were these. Repertoire TCRs were checked for matches against a reference library of SARS-CoV-2-specific TCRs that had been generated using the MIRA antigen-specificity platform. Breadth was defined as the fraction of unique TCRs that were SARS-CoV-2-associated, and depth was defined as the fraction of total T cells that were SARS-CoV-2-associated. Using the MIRA data, each spike-specific TCR was assigned both to the spike region to which the TCR was reactive and to a CD4 or CD8 class. Log10-transformed breadth and depth values were compared by one-way ANOVA with Sidak's multiple comparisons tests. TCRdb's version of the immuneACCESS table is confined to in-frame rearrangements and falls short of the full clone set. An unresolved V gene accounts for under half of the shortfall where checked; the remainder is of unknown origin. That table supplies the V and J calls and clone size; D and trimming were determined from the DNA. The sample table contains roughly 140,000 clones; only one count was recorded for roughly 88% of them. The ten largest clones capture more than 13% of the sample.

Including cysteine and phenylalanine, the CDR3 has 11 amino acids. The DNA shown is the 33-base CDR3, in frame from base 1. Cut back by 2 bases and 9 bases, the V and J ends lie 5 bases apart. Beyond this particular receptor, the publication reports: Epitopes outside the regions mutated in the B.1.351 and B.1.1.7 variants were reportedly recognized by nearly half of the unique spike-specific TCRs. Because no samples from the day 14 peak response were available, repertoires could be characterized only after the peak T cell response. Participants were mostly white British and included more females than males, and it was suggested by the authors that clonal diversity may have been underestimated. Conclusions about previously exposed vaccinees are limited, since just a handful of AZD1222 recipients were seropositive for SARS-CoV-2 at baseline. The 56-69-year group was small, and its depth increase did not reach significance, likely because of low power. The vaccine-associated CD4 TCRs covered the entire spike protein, and the dominant responses fell in regions 160-218 and 743-854. Spike-specific TCR breadth and depth rose significantly after two AZD1222 doses compared with day 0 and with MenACWY recipients.

Comments on this clone: There is no known antigen for this receptor. There are no base qualities to consult, and no much larger clone falls within one base.

Specimen: peripheral blood, collected on day 0 of AZD1222 vaccination. This TCR derives from an adult in good health. Recombination joined TRBV12-3 or TRBV12-4 with TRBJ1-3, with the D segment identity uncertain. This receptor has the CDR3 CASSLRGTIYF. The DNA reads TGTGCCAGCAGTTTAAGAGGCACCATATATTTT.